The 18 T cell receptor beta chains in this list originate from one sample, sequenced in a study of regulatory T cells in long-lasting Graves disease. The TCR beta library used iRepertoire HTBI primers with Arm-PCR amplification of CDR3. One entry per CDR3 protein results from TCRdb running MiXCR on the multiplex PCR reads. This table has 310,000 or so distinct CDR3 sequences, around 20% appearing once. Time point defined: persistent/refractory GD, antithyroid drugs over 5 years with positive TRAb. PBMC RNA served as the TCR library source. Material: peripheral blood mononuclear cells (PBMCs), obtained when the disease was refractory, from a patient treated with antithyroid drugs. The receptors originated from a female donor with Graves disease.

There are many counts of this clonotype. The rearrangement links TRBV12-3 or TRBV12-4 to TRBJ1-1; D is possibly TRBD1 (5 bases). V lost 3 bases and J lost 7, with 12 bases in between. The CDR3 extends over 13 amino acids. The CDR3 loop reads CASSFQGTSEAFF. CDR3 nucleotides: TGTGCCAGCAGTTTTCAGGGAACAAGTGAAGCTTTCTTT.

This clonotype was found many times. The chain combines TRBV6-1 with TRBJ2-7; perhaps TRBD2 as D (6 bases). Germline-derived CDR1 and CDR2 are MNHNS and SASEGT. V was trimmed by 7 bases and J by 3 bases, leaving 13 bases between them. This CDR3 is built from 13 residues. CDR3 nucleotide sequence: TGTGCCAGCACCTCGGAGGGAGGCTACGAGCAGTACTTC. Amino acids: CASTSEGGYEQYF.

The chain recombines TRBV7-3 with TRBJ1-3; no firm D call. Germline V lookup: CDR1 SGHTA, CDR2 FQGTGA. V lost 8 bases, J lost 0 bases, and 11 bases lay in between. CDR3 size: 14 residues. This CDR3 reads CASSRVVSGNTIYF. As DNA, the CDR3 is TGTGCCAGCTCCCGGGTCGTCTCTGGAAACACCATATATTTT. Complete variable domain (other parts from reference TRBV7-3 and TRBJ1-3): GAGVSQTPSNKVTEKGKYVELRCDPISGHTALYWYRQSLGQGPEFLIYFQGTGAADDSGLPNDRFFAVRPEGSVSTLKIQRTERGDSAVYLCASSRVVSGNTIYFGEGSWLTVV.

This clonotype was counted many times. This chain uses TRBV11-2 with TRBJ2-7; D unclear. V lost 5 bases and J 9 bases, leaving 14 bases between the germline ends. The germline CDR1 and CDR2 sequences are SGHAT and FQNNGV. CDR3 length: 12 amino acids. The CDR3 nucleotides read TGTGCCAGCAGCCCGTCGTGGGGTAGGCAGTACTTC. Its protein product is CASSPSWGRQYF.

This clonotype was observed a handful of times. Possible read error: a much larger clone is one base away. The DNA of the CDR3 is TGTGCCAGCAGAGAGACAGGGACCAACTATGGCTACACCTTC. It is translated as CASRETGTNYGYTF. This chain uses TRBV6-4 with TRBJ1-2; 7 positions agree with TRBD1. The ends lost 6 bases at V and 2 bases at J; junction bases unmatched: 6. The CDR3 is made up of 14 amino acids. Germline V gene sequence: CDR1 MRHNA, CDR2 SNTAGT.

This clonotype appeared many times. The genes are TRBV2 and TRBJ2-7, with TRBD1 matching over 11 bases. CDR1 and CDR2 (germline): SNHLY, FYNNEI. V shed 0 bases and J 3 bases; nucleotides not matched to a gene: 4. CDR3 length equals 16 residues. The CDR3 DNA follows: TGTGCCAGCAGTGAAGCGAGGACAGGGGGCCGCTACGAGCAGTACTTC. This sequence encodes CASSEARTGGRYEQYF. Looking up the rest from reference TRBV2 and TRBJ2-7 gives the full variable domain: EPEVTQTPSHQVTQMGQEVILRCVPISNHLYFYWYRQILGQKVEFLVSFYNNEISEKSEIFDDQFSVERPDGSNFTLKIRSTKLEDSAMYFCASSEARTGGRYEQYFGPGTRLTVT.

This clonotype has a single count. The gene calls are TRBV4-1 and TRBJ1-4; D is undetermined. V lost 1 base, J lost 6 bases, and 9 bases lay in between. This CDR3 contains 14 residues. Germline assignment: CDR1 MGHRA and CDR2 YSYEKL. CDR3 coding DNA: TGCGCCAGCAGCCAAGCCGGGTCGGATGAAAAACTGTTTTTT. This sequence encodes CASSQAGSDEKLFF.

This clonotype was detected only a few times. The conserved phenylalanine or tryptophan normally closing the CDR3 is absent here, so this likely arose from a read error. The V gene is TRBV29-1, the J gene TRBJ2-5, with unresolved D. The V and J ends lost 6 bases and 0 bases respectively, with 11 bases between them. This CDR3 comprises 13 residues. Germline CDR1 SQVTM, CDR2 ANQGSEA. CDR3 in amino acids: CSVGLMYQETQYV. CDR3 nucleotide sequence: TGCAGCGTGGGGTTAATGTACCAAGAGACCCAGTACGTC.

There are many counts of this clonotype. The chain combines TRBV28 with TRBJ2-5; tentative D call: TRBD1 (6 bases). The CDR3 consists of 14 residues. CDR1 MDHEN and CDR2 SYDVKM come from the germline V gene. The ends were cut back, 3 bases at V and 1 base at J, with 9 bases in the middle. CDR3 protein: CASSFRDTQETQYF. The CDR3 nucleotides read TGTGCCAGCAGTTTCCGGGACACCCAAGAGACCCAGTACTTC. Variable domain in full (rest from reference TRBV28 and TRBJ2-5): DVKVTQSSRYLVKRTGEKVFLECVQDMDHENMFWYRQDPGLGLRLIYFSYDVKMKEKGDIPEGYSVSREKKERFSLILESASTNQTSMYLCASSFRDTQETQYFGPGTRLLVL.

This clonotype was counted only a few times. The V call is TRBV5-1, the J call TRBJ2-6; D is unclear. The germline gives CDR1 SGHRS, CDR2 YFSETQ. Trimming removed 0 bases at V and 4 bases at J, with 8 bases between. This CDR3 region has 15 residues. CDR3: CASSLVSTGANVLTF. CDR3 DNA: TGCGCCAGCAGCTTGGTGTCGACAGGGGCCAACGTCCTGACTTTC.

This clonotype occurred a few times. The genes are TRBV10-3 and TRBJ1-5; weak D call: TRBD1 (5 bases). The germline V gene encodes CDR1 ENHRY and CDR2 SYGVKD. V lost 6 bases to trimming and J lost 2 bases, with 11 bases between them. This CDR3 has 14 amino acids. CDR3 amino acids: CAIRGPGGNQPQHF. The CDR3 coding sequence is TGTGCCATCAGAGGGCCGGGGGGCAATCAGCCCCAGCATTTT.

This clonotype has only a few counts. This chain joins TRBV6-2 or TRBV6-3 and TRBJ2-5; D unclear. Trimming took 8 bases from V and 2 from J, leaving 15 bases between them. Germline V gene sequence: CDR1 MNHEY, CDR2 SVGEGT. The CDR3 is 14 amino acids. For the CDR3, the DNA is TGTGCCAGCTCGGAGTTGGACGGGCAAGAGACCCAGTACTTC. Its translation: CASSELDGQETQYF.

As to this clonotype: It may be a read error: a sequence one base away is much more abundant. The CDR3 DNA sequence: TGTGCCAGCAGTCACGACTGGGGGCAAACTGAAGCTTTCTTT. Translated: CASSHDWGQTEAFF. V is TRBV6-2 or TRBV6-3 and J is TRBJ1-1, with D possibly TRBD1 on 6 matching bases. V was clipped by 5 bases and J by 5 bases, with 15 bases between them. Germline-derived CDR1 and CDR2 are MNHEY and SVGEGT. There are 14 residues in the CDR3.

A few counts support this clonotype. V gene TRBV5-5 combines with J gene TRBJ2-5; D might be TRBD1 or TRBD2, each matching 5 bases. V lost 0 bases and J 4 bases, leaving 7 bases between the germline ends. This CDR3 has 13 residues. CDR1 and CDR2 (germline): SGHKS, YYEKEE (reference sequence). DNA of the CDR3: TGTGCCAGCAGCTTGGTGGGACCAGAGACCCAGTACTTC. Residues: CASSLVGPETQYF.

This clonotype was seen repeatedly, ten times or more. The CDR3 DNA reads TGTGCCAGCAGTTTAGCGGGAGGGCAGCACGAGCAGTACTTC. This sequence encodes CASSLAGGQHEQYF. This chain links TRBV28 with TRBJ2-7; 9 nucleotides align to TRBD2. The germline V gene has CDR1 MDHEN and CDR2 SYDVKM. V shed 2 bases, J shed 5 bases, and the junction held 4 bases outside the gene matches. The CDR3 extends over 14 amino acids.

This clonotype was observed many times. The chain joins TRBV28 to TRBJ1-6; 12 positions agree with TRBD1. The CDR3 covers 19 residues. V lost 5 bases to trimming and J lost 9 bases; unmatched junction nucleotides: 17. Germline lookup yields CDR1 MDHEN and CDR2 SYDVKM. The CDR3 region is CASSTSPIWGQGAGSPLHF. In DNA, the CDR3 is TGTGCCAGCAGTACTAGCCCCATTTGGGGACAGGGGGCTGGTTCACCCCTCCACTTT.

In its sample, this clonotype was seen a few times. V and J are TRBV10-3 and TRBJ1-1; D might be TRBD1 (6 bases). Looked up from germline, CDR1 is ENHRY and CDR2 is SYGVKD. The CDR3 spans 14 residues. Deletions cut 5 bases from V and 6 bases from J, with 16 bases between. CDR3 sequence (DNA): TGTGCCATCAGTTTTACAGGGATAACCTCTGAAGCTTTCTTT. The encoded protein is CAISFTGITSEAFF.

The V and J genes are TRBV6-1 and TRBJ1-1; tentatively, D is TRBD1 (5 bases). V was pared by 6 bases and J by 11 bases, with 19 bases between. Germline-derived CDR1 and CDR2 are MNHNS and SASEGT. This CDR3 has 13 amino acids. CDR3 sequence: CASSLTGRWGAFF. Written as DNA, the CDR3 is TGTGCCAGCAGCCTCACGGGGCGATGGGGTGCTTTCTTT.